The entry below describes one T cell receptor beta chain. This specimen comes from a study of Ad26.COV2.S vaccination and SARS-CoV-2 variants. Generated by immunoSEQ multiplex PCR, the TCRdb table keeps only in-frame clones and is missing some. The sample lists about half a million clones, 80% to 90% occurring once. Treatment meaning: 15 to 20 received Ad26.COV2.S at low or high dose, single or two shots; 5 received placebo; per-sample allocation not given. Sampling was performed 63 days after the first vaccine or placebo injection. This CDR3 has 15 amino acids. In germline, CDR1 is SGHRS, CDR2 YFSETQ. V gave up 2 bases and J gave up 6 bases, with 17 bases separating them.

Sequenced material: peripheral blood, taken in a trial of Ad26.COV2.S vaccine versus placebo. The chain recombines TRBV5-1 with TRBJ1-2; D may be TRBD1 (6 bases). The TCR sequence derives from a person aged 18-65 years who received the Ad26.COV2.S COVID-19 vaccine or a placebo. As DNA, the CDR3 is TGCGCCAGCAGCTTAGAACAGGGCAATGGTGATGGCTACACCTTC. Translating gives CASSLEQGNGDGYTF.